This TCR beta chain originates from a study of technical replicates of blood from a handful of donors. TCRdb keeps only in-frame clones here, not all; method: immunoSEQ multiplex PCR. The sample consists of 55,000 to 80,000 clones, roughly 91% of them appearing once. Germline trimming cut 7 bases from V and 5 bases from J; bases unmatched to any gene: 3. CDR3 length: 13 amino acids. Germline V gene sequence: CDR1 MNHNS, CDR2 SASEGT. The TCR comes from a human donor in good health. Some clones in this sample may be carry-over from other donors' samples. Material: PBMCs. The chain uses TRBV6-1 and TRBJ2-7, with 12 bases lining up with TRBD1. CDR3 amino acids: CASKGQGANEQYF. DNA for the CDR3: TGTGCCAGCAAGGGACAGGGGGCCAACGAGCAGTACTTC.